This TCR beta chain originates from a study of technical replicates of blood from several donors. The repertoire was sequenced with immunoSEQ multiplex PCR; TCRdb's copy has only in-frame clones and lacks some. The sample gives roughly 79,000 clones, over 95% of which show up once; 0.37% is in the top ten. Germline lookup yields CDR1 SGHTA and CDR2 FQGTGA. V gave up 5 bases and J gave up 2 bases; unmatched junction bases: 11. The CDR3 has 17 amino acids. The specimen was T cells isolated from PBMCs. The V and J genes are TRBV7-3 and TRBJ2-5; 10 bases are a match to TRBD1. This TCR was recovered from a human donor in good health. The CDR3 DNA reads as TGTGCCAGCAGCCTTCACCCGGGACAGGGGACGCAAGAGACCCAGTACTTC. Its translation: CASSLHPGQGTQETQYF.